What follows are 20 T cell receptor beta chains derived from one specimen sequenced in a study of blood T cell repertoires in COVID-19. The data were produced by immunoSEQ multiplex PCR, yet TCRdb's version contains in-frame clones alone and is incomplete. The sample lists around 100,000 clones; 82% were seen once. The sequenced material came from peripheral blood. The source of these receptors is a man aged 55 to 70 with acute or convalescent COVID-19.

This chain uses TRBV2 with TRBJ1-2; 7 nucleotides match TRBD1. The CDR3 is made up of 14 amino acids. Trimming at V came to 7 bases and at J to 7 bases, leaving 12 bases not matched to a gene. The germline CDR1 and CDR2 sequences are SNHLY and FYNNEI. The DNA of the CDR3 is TGTGCCAGCATTAAGGATAATCAGGGGGGTGGCTACACCTTC. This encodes CASIKDNQGGGYTF.

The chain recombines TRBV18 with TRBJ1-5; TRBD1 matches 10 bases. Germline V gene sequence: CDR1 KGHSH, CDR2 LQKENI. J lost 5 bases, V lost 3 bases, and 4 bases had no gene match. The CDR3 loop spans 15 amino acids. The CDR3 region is CASSPGQGRDQPQHF. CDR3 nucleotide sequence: TGTGCCAGCTCACCGGGACAGGGGAGGGATCAGCCCCAGCATTTT.

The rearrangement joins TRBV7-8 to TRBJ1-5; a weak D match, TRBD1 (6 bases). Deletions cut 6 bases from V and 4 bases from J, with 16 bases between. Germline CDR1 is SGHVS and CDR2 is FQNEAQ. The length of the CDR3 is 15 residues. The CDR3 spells CASSYSDRRNQPQHF. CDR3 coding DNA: TGTGCCAGCAGTTATTCTGACAGGAGGAATCAGCCCCAGCATTTT.

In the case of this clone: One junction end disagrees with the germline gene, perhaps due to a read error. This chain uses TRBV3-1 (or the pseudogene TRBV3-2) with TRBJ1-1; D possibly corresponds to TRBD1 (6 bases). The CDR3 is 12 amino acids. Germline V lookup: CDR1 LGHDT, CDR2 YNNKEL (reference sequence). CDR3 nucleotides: TGTGCCGGCAGGACAGATTACACTGAAGCTTTCTTT. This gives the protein CAGRTDYTEAFF.

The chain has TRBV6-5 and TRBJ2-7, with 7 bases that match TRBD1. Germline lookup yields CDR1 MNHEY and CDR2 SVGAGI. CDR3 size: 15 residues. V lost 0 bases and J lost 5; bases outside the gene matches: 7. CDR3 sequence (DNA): TGTGCCAGCAGTTACTCCCGGACAGGTTTGAACGAGCAGTACTTC. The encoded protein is CASSYSRTGLNEQYF.

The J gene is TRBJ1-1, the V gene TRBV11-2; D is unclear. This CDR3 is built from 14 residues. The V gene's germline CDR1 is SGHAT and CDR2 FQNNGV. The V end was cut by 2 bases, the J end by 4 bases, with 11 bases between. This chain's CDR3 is CASSLRVGVTEAFF. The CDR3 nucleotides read TGTGCCAGCAGCTTAAGGGTCGGGGTCACTGAAGCTTTCTTT.

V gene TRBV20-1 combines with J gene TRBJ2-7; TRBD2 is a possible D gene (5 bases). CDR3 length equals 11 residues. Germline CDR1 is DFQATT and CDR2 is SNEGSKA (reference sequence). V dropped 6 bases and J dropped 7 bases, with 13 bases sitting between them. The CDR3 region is CSAGPAGEQYF. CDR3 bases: TGCAGTGCCGGGCCCGCGGGTGAGCAGTACTTC.

The CDR3 protein is CASSQDPRGYGDNEQFF. Written as DNA, the CDR3 is TGCGCCAGCAGCCAAGACCCCAGGGGCTACGGCGACAATGAGCAGTTCTTC. The rearrangement links TRBV4-3 to TRBJ2-1; D is possibly TRBD1 (6 bases). The ends were cut back, 0 bases at V and 5 bases at J, with 17 bases in the middle. This CDR3 is 17 amino acids long. Germline V lookup: CDR1 LGHNA, CDR2 YSLEER.

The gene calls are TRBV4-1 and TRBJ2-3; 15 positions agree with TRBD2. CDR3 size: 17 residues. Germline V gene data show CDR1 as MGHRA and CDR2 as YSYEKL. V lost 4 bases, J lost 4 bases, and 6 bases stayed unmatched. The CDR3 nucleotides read TGCGCCAGCAGCCCGTCCGGACTAGCGGGAGGGCCAGATACGCAGTATTTT. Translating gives CASSPSGLAGGPDTQYF.

CDR3 sequence reads: CASSPGGPTRNEQFF. The CDR3 DNA follows: TGTGCCAGCAGTCCGGGGGGGCCTACTCGAAATGAGCAGTTCTTC. The chain uses TRBV7-2 and TRBJ2-1, with 8 bases aligning to TRBD2. After removal of 6 bases from V and 7 bases from J, the junction contained 11 bases not matched to a gene. The germline gives CDR1 SGHTA, CDR2 FQGNSA. There are 15 residues in the CDR3.

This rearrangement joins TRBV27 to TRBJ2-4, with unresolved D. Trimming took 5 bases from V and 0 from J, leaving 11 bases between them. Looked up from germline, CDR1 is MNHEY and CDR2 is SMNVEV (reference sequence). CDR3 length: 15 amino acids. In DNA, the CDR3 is TGTGCCAGCAGTACTATTAGACTAGCCAAAAACATTCAGTACTTC. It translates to CASSTIRLAKNIQYF.

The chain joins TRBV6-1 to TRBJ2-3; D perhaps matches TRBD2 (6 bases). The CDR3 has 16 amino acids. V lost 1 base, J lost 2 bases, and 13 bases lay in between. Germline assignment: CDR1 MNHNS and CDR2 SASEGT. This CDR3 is CASSEDGRGYTDTQYF. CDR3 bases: TGTGCCAGCAGTGAAGATGGGCGGGGATACACAGATACGCAGTATTTT.

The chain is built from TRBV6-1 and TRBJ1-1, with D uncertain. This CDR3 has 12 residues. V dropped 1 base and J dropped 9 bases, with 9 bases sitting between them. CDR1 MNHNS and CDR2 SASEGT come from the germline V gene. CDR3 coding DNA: TGTGCCAGCAGTGAAGGCCGGGTAAAAGCTTTCTTT. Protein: CASSEGRVKAFF.

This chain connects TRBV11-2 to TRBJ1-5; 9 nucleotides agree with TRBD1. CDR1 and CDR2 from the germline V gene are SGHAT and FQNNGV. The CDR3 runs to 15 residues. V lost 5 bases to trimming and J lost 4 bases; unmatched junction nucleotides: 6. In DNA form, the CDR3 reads TGTGCCAGCAGCCTCGGACAGGGGTTTAATCAGCCCCAGCATTTT. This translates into CASSLGQGFNQPQHF.

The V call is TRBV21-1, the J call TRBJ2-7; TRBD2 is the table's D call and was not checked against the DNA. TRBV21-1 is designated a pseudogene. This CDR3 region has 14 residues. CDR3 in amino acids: CASTILADSYEQYF. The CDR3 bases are TGTGCCAGCACCATACTAGCGGACTCCTACGAGCAGTACTTC.

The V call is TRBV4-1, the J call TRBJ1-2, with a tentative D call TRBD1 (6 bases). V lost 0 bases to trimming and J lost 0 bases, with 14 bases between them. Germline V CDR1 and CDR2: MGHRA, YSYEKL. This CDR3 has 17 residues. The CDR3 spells CASSQDSPGAANYGYTF. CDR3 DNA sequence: TGCGCCAGCAGCCAAGATTCCCCAGGGGCAGCTAACTATGGCTACACCTTC.

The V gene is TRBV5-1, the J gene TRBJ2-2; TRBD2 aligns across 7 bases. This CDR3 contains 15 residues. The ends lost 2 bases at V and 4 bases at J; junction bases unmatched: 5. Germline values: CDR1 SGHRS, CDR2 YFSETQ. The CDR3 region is CASSFTSGATGELFF. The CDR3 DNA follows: TGCGCCAGCAGCTTCACCAGCGGGGCCACCGGGGAGCTGTTTTTT.

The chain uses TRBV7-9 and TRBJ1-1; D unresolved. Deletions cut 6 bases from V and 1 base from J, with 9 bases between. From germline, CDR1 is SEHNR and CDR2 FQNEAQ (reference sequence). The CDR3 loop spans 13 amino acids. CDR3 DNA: TGTGCCAGCAGATCACAGAAGAACACTGAAGCTTTCTTT. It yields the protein CASRSQKNTEAFF.

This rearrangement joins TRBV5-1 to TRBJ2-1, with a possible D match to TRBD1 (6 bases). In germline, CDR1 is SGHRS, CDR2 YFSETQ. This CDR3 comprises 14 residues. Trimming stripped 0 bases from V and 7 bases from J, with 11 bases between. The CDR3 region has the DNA TGCGCCAGCAGCTTGGAGAACAGGGCGAATGAGCAGTTCTTC. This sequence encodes CASSLENRANEQFF.

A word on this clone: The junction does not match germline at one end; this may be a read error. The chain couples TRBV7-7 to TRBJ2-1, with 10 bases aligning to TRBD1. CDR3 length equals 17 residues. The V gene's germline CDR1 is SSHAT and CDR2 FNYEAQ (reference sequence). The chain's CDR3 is CASSSLAGTGVRNEQFF. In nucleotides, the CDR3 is TGTGCTAGCAGCTCTCTGGCGGGGACAGGGGTCCGCAATGAGCAGTTCTTC.